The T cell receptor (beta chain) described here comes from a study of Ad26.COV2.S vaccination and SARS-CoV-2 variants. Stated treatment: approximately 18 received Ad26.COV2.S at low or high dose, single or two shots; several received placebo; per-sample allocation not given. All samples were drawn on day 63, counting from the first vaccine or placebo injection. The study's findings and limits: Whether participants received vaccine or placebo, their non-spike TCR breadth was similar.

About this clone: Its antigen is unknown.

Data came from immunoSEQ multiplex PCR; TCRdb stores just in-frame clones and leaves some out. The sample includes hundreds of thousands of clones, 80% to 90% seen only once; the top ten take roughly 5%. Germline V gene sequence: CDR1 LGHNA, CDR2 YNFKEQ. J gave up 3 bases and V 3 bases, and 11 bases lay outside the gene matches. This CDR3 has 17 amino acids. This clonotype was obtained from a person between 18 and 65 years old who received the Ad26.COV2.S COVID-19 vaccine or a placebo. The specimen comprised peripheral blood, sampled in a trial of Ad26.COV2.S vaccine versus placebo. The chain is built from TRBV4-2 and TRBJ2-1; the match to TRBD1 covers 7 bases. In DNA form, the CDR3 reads TGTGCCAGCAGCCAGAATAGCCAGGGGGAATTCTACAATGAGCAGTTCTTC. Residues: CASSQNSQGEFYNEQFF.